Sequencing of this TCR beta chain was carried out in a study of human T cells and chemical hapten exposure. V was shortened by 0 bases and J by 6 bases, with 9 bases between the two germline ends. The CDR3 loop spans 13 amino acids. Per germline, CDR1 MGHRA and CDR2 YSYEKL. Each CDR3 protein gets one entry after TCRdb re-called the RACE reads with MiXCR. The sample gives tens of thousands of distinct CDR3 sequences, about 10% of which show up once; approximately 1.8% is in the top ten. Indicated time point: patch test 1, 2 weeks after DPC sensitization. This sample's treatment: therapeutic diphenylcyclopropenone sensitization with weekly scalp DPC. Total RNA was extracted from unfractionated whole blood. This clonotype was observed many times. Its antigen is still unknown. General study points: Unchanged with DPC sensitization were TCRs above 1 in 1000 frequency.

The clonotype was recovered from a middle-aged woman with alopecia areata. Some clones in this sample may be carry-over from other donors' samples. The specimen comprised whole blood, sampled in connection with sensitization to the hapten diphenylcyclopropenone (DPC). V is TRBV4-1 and J is TRBJ2-7; a possible D gene is TRBD1 (6 bases). The CDR3 nucleotides read TGCGCCAGCAGCCAAGATAAAGGGGGCGAGCAGTACTTC. This gives the protein CASSQDKGGEQYF.